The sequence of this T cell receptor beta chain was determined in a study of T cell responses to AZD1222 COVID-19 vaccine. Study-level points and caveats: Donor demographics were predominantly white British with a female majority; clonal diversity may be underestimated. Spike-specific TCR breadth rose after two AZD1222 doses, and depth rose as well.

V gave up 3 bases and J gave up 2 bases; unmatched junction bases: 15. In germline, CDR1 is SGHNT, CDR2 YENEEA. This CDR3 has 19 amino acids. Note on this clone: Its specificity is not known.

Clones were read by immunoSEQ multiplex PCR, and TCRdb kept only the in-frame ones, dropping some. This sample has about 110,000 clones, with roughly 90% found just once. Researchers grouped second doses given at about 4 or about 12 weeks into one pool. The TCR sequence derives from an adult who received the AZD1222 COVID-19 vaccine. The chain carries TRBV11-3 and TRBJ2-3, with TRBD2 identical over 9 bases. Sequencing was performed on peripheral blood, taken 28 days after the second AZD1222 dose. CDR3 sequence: CASSFPLLAGTYDTDTQYF. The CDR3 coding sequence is TGTGCCAGCAGCTTTCCGCTTCTAGCGGGGACTTACGACACAGATACGCAGTATTTT.